This T cell receptor (beta chain) stems from a study of T cell responses to AZD1222 COVID-19 vaccine (dated by TCRdb to the early 2020s). Regarding the research as a whole: TCR sequencing covered 230 to 250 trial participants: approximately 200 given two doses of AZD1222 and 26 given two doses of MenACWY control vaccine. Enrollment into the trials was organized by age into subgroups of 18-55, 56-69 and 70-plus years, and those subgroups contained roughly 140, 27 and 60 TCR-sequenced participants, respectively.

The CDR3 regions of human TCRbeta chains were subjected to immunosequencing. In the paper's pipeline: Repertoire TCRs were checked for matches against a reference library of SARS-CoV-2-specific TCRs that had been generated using the MIRA antigen-specificity platform. Breadth was defined as the fraction of unique TCRs that were SARS-CoV-2-associated. Depth was defined as the fraction of total T cells that were SARS-CoV-2-associated. Using the MIRA data, each spike-specific TCR was mapped to the spike region that the TCR reacts to and placed in a CD4 or CD8 class. Log10-transformed breadth and depth values were compared by one-way ANOVA with Sidak's multiple comparisons tests. In TCRdb, the immuneACCESS table is reduced to in-frame sequences with V and J assigned. These tables do not hold every clone; where another copy was compared, an unresolved V gene accounts for under half, and the others remain unexplained. That table furnishes V, J and clone size, whereas the DNA furnished D and trimming. Here the sample has 130,000 or so clones; about 90% occur a single time. The ten biggest clones cover 3.5% to 4.5% of the sample.

Points on this clone: Its binding antigen is unknown. No base qualities exist here, and no much larger clone lies one base off it.

The time point tag for this specimen amounts to: about 28 days (+/-7) after the second vaccine dose. Because spike-specific TCR depth and breadth did not differ between the two schedules, AZD1222 recipients who got a second dose at roughly 4 weeks were pooled with those who got a second dose at roughly 12 weeks. The vaccinee samples were drawn from two UK trials, COV001 and COV002, one of which was a single-blind randomized controlled phase 2/3 trial testing AZD1222 (ChAdOx1 nCoV-19) in healthy adults. For TCRbeta chain sequencing, PBMC samples from trial participants were taken at day 0 and at day 28 after the second dose. The cysteine opens and the phenylalanine closes a CDR3 of 15 amino acids. The kept DNA is CDR3 alone, 45 bases in frame from the first base. The germline V gene supplies CDR1 MNHEY and CDR2 SVGEGT. Trimming costs V 7 bases and J 5 bases, and their ends lie 18 bases apart. Beyond this particular receptor, the publication reports: The 56-69-year group was small, and its depth increase did not reach significance, likely because of low power. After two AZD1222 doses, both the breadth and the depth of spike-specific TCRs were significantly higher than at day 0 and than in MenACWY recipients. The vaccine-associated CD4 TCRs covered the entire spike protein, and the dominant responses fell in regions 160-218 and 743-854. Only 5 to 7 AZD1222 recipients were SARS-CoV-2 seropositive at baseline, limiting conclusions about previously exposed vaccinees. Because no day 14 peak-response samples were available, the repertoires could be characterized only after the peak T cell response. Participants were mostly white British, with more females than males. The authors suggested clonal diversity may have been underestimated. Nearly half of unique spike-specific TCRs reportedly recognized epitopes outside regions mutated in the B.1.351 and B.1.1.7 variants.

This sequence uses TRBV6-2 or TRBV6-3 and TRBJ1-5, and perhaps TRBD1 as D gene, on 6 matching bases. This sequence was found in an adult who received the AZD1222 COVID-19 vaccine. The starting material was peripheral blood, obtained 28 days after the second AZD1222 dose. The CDR3 reads CASTYSGEPHQPQHF. DNA sequence: TGTGCCAGCACCTACTCAGGGGAGCCCCATCAGCCCCAGCATTTT.